This passage covers 21 T cell receptor beta chains from one sample sequenced in a study of OX40 agonist ivuxolimab in advanced cancers. Libraries were built with the immunoSEQ multiplex PCR assay. Here the immuneACCESS table is served through TCRdb, limited to in-frame sequences with V and J called. Missing clones are a known gap in these copies; in checked studies unresolved V genes cover under half, and the rest lacks a known reason. The sample contains around 50,000 clones, 80% to 90% of them found a single time. 45% to 55% of the sample is in the top ten clones. This specimen consisted of CD4+ or CD8+ T cells sorted from blood, obtained in a trial of the OX40 agonist ivuxolimab. These receptor sequences come from an adult with an advanced solid tumor such as melanoma, head and neck, liver or kidney cancer.

The chain has TRBV5-1 and TRBJ2-1; no clear D gene. The CDR3 totals 10 residues. Trimming took off 1 base at V and 13 bases at J, with 6 bases between the two ends. CDR1 SGHRS and CDR2 YFSETQ come from the germline V gene. CDR3 amino acids: CASSLFAQFF. DNA for the CDR3: TGCGCCAGCAGCTTGTTTGCACAGTTCTTC.

The V call is TRBV27, the J call TRBJ2-7; 7 nucleotides agree with TRBD1. V was clipped by 5 bases and J by 3 bases; unmatched bases: 7. From germline, CDR1 is MNHEY and CDR2 SMNVEV (reference sequence). The CDR3 extends over 14 amino acids. In nucleotides, the CDR3 is TGTGCCAGCAGTCTACAGGGGACCGACTACGAGCAGTACTTC. It codes for CASSLQGTDYEQYF.

V usage is TRBV6-1 and J usage is TRBJ2-7; D ambiguous. Per germline, CDR1 MNHNS and CDR2 SASEGT. The V and J ends lost 0 bases and 6 bases respectively, with 6 bases between them. There are 12 residues in the CDR3. The CDR3 region is CASSEAESEQYF. The CDR3 nucleotides read TGTGCCAGCAGTGAAGCAGAGAGCGAGCAGTACTTC.

The chain carries TRBV28 and TRBJ1-1, with TRBD1 matching over 8 bases. CDR3 length equals 14 residues. With 4 bases clipped from V and 6 bases from J, the junction kept 7 bases outside the gene matches. Germline loops: CDR1 MDHEN, CDR2 SYDVKM. CDR3 in amino acids: CASSYNRGSAEAFF. Written as DNA, the CDR3 is TGTGCCAGCAGTTATAACAGGGGGTCGGCTGAAGCTTTCTTT. Drawing the rest from reference TRBV28 and TRBJ1-1, the complete variable domain is DVKVTQSSRYLVKRTGEKVFLECVQDMDHENMFWYRQDPGLGLRLIYFSYDVKMKEKGDIPEGYSVSREKKERFSLILESASTNQTSMYLCASSYNRGSAEAFFGQGTRLTVV.

The chain couples TRBV7-3 to TRBJ2-3; D may be TRBD1 or TRBD2 (5 bases each). This CDR3 has 13 amino acids. Germline assignment: CDR1 SGHTA and CDR2 FQGTGA. Deletions cut 1 base from V and 11 bases from J, with 13 bases between. The CDR3: CASSLSWGWEQYF. In nucleotides, the CDR3 is TGTGCCAGCAGCTTAAGTTGGGGGTGGGAGCAGTATTTT.

This chain connects TRBV28 to TRBJ2-6; TRBD2 matches at 8 bases. The CDR3 extends over 20 amino acids. J was trimmed by 4 bases and V by 6 bases; bases with no gene match: 20. Germline loops: CDR1 MDHEN, CDR2 SYDVKM. CDR3 sequence reads: CASSEPSRGGLRSGANVLTF. In DNA form, the CDR3 reads TGTGCCAGCAGCGAACCTAGCCGCGGGGGGCTCCGCAGCGGGGCCAACGTCCTGACTTTC. Full variable domain (outside the CDR3, taken from reference TRBV28 and TRBJ2-6): DVKVTQSSRYLVKRTGEKVFLECVQDMDHENMFWYRQDPGLGLRLIYFSYDVKMKEKGDIPEGYSVSREKKERFSLILESASTNQTSMYLCASSEPSRGGLRSGANVLTFGAGSRLTVL.

The CDR3 sequence: CASSSDSTFSGNTIYF. In DNA form, the CDR3 reads TGTGCCAGCAGTTCAGACAGTACCTTCTCTGGAAACACCATATATTTT. J is TRBJ1-3 and V is TRBV6-5; tentative D call: TRBD1 (5 bases). V was shortened by 4 bases and J by 0 bases, with 13 bases between the two germline ends. CDR1 and CDR2 (germline): MNHEY, SVGAGI. The CDR3 runs 16 residues.

This clone was found once. V is TRBV5-1 and J is TRBJ1-2; unclear D gene. The V end was cut by 4 bases, the J end by 8 bases, with 9 bases between. Per germline, CDR1 SGHRS and CDR2 YFSETQ. This CDR3 has 11 amino acids. The CDR3 reads CASSKTGGYTF. Written as DNA, the CDR3 is TGCGCCAGCAGCAAAACCGGGGGCTACACCTTC.

The chain couples TRBV18 to TRBJ1-1, with D perhaps TRBD1 (6 bases). The germline V and J ends were trimmed by 0 bases and 1 base, with 6 bases remaining between them. CDR1 and CDR2 (germline): KGHSH, LQKENI. This CDR3 has 14 residues. The CDR3 region is CASSPPDRNTEAFF. In nucleotides, the CDR3 is TGTGCCAGCTCACCACCGGACAGGAACACTGAAGCTTTCTTT.

The rearrangement uses TRBV5-1 and TRBJ2-1; tentatively, D is TRBD1 (6 bases). Trimming took 4 bases from V and 2 from J, leaving 13 bases between them. CDR3 length: 15 amino acids. Germline V gene sequence: CDR1 SGHRS, CDR2 YFSETQ. The CDR3 here is CASSQEQGAYNEQFF. The CDR3 coding sequence is TGCGCCAGCAGCCAAGAACAGGGAGCCTACAATGAGCAGTTCTTC. Full variable domain (rest looked up from reference TRBV5-1 and TRBJ2-1): KAGVTQTPRYLIKTRGQQVTLSCSPISGHRSVSWYQQTPGQGLQFLFEYFSETQRNKGNFPGRFSGRQFSNSRSEMNVSTLELGDSALYLCASSQEQGAYNEQFFGPGTRLTVL.

V gene TRBV6-5 combines with J gene TRBJ1-1; 7 nucleotides match TRBD1. This CDR3 has 15 residues. The V gene end was trimmed by 2 bases and the J gene end by 4 bases; junction bases not matched to a gene: 7. Germline V CDR1 and CDR2: MNHEY, SVGAGI. CDR3 sequence reads: CASSYPRGSITEAFF. DNA of the CDR3: TGTGCCAGCAGTTACCCCAGGGGGTCGATCACTGAAGCTTTCTTT.

The V call is TRBV19, the J call TRBJ2-7, with D perhaps given as TRBD1 or TRBD2 (5 bases each). CDR1 and CDR2 (germline): LNHDA, SQIVND (reference sequence). V was pared by 3 bases and J by 6 bases, with 18 bases between. This CDR3 is built from 15 residues. The CDR3 DNA is TGTGCCAGTAGTATGGGGGAAGACCGAAAGGCCGAGCAGTACTTC. It encodes CASSMGEDRKAEQYF.

The J gene is TRBJ1-1, the V gene TRBV4-1; the match to TRBD1 covers 7 bases. After removal of 2 bases from V and 4 bases from J, the junction contained 10 bases not matched to a gene. Germline V gene lookup returns CDR1 MGHRA and CDR2 YSYEKL. There are 16 residues in the CDR3. For the CDR3, the DNA is TGCGCCAGCAGCCAATACAAACAGGGGTTGCCCACTGAAGCTTTCTTT. It yields the protein CASSQYKQGLPTEAFF.

The rearrangement joins TRBV4-1 to TRBJ2-5; TRBD1 matches 9 bases. Germline-derived CDR1 and CDR2 are MGHRA and YSYEKL. V trimming: 4 bases; J trimming: 5 bases; junction bases outside the gene matches: 8. The CDR3 sequence is 15 residues long. DNA for the CDR3: TGCGCCAGCAGCCCCTTGGGGACAGGGCGGGAGACCCAGTACTTC. This sequence encodes CASSPLGTGRETQYF.

The V and J genes are TRBV27 and TRBJ1-1, with D uncertain. The CDR3 contains 13 residues. The germline gives CDR1 MNHEY, CDR2 SMNVEV (reference sequence). Trimming shortened V by 3 bases and J by 3 bases, and 8 bases separated the two germline ends. This CDR3 reads CASSFLGDTEAFF. The CDR3 coding sequence is TGTGCCAGCAGTTTTCTGGGAGACACTGAAGCTTTCTTT.

The chain combines TRBV9 with TRBJ2-7, with 8 bases matching TRBD1. Germline V gene data show CDR1 as SGDLS and CDR2 as YYNGEE. The CDR3 has 15 amino acids. Trimming at V came to 0 bases and at J to 5 bases, leaving 7 bases not matched to a gene. The CDR3 region is CASSVDWTGYHEQYF. The CDR3, as DNA: TGTGCCAGCAGCGTAGACTGGACAGGGTACCACGAGCAGTACTTC.

The V call is TRBV7-6, the J call TRBJ1-5; D uncertain. V lost 1 base, J lost 0 bases, and 7 bases lay in between. The CDR3 is made up of 15 amino acids. Germline CDR1 SGHVS, CDR2 FNYEAQ. CDR3 coding DNA: TGTGCCAGCAGCTTAGGAGGATATAGCAATCAGCCCCAGCATTTT. It yields the protein CASSLGGYSNQPQHF.

The V and J genes are TRBV5-1 and TRBJ2-7, with D perhaps TRBD1 (6 bases). V was cut by 3 bases and J by 2 bases, with 12 bases left in between. Germline V lookup: CDR1 SGHRS, CDR2 YFSETQ. This CDR3 is 14 amino acids long. CDR3 nucleotides: TGCGCCAGCAGCTCAACAGGGACCACCTACGAGCAGTACTTC. Its protein product is CASSSTGTTYEQYF.

This clone was counted between two and nine times. This chain links TRBV4-3 with TRBJ1-3, with a tentative D call TRBD1 (6 bases). V lost 5 bases and J lost 0, with 11 bases in between. CDR1 is LGHNA and CDR2 is YSLEER in the germline V gene. This CDR3 contains 15 residues. The CDR3 DNA follows: TGCGCCAGCAGCTTGGACAGTGTCTCTGGAAACACCATATATTTT. Its protein is CASSLDSVSGNTIYF.

V usage is TRBV5-6 and J usage is TRBJ1-3; D not resolved. V lost 1 base to trimming and J lost 2 bases, with 7 bases between them. This CDR3 has 14 amino acids. Germline loops: CDR1 SGHDT, CDR2 YYEEEE. The CDR3 nucleotides read TGTGCCAGCAGCTTGAACCCGGCTGGAAACACCATATATTTT. Encoded protein: CASSLNPAGNTIYF.

The V call is TRBV9, the J call TRBJ2-7; D is perhaps TRBD2 (6 bases). Trimming took 0 bases from V and 3 from J, leaving 10 bases between them. This CDR3 contains 14 residues. Germline V lookup: CDR1 SGDLS, CDR2 YYNGEE. CDR3 DNA: TGTGCCAGCAGCGTAGGGGGGGTCCTCTACGAGCAGTACTTC. Protein sequence: CASSVGGVLYEQYF.